The 31 T cell receptor beta chains reported below all come from one sample, sequenced in a study of Ad26.COV2.S vaccination and SARS-CoV-2 variants. Treatment denoted: roughly 18 received Ad26.COV2.S at low or high dose, single or two shots; several received placebo; per-sample allocation not given. Following the first vaccine or placebo injection, samples were taken on day 63. The data were produced by immunoSEQ multiplex PCR, yet TCRdb's version contains in-frame clones alone and is incomplete. The table has over 400,000 clones, roughly 88% seen once; the top ten hold 4.3%. Sequences were derived from peripheral blood, sampled in a trial of Ad26.COV2.S vaccine versus placebo. The origin of the receptors is a person aged 18-60 years who received the Ad26.COV2.S COVID-19 vaccine or a placebo.

The rearrangement uses TRBV7-2 and TRBJ2-7; D might be TRBD1 (5 bases). Trimming pared 1 base from V and 1 base from J, leaving 11 bases between. CDR3 length: 15 amino acids. Per germline, CDR1 SGHTA and CDR2 FQGNSA. CDR3 loop: CASSLESKGSYEQYF. The CDR3 DNA follows: TGTGCCAGCAGCTTAGAGTCCAAGGGGTCCTACGAGCAGTACTTC.

This chain uses TRBV6-2 or TRBV6-3 with TRBJ1-5; D perhaps matches TRBD1 (5 bases). Trimming pared 5 bases from V and 6 bases from J, leaving 17 bases between. The CDR3 contains 15 residues. Germline lookup yields CDR1 MNHEY and CDR2 SVGEGT. DNA of the CDR3: TGTGCCAGCAGTAATTCTGGGGGGTTCGGTCAGCCCCAGCATTTT. It codes for CASSNSGGFGQPQHF.

V is TRBV7-9 and J is TRBJ2-1; TRBD2 matches 11 bases. Trimming took 0 bases from V and 8 from J; bases not matched to a gene: 9. The length of the CDR3 is 17 residues. Germline CDR1 and CDR2: SEHNR and FQNEAQ (reference sequence). The CDR3 DNA reads as TGTGCCAGCAGCTTAGCGGCGACTAGCGGGAATTTCGATGAGCAGTTCTTC. Translating gives CASSLAATSGNFDEQFF. The full variable domain, with the rest looked up from reference TRBV7-9 and TRBJ2-1, is DTGVSQNPRHKITKRGQNVTFRCDPISEHNRLYWYRQTLGQGPEFLTYFQNEAQLEKSRLLSDRFSAERPKGSFSTLEIQRTEQGDSAMYLCASSLAATSGNFDEQFFGPGTRLTVL.

The chain's CDR3 is CASSINRGLQSNEKLFF. The CDR3 bases are TGTGCCAGTAGTATAAACAGGGGATTGCAAAGTAATGAAAAACTGTTTTTT. V gene TRBV19 combines with J gene TRBJ1-4; the match to TRBD1 covers 7 bases. Germline V gene sequence: CDR1 LNHDA, CDR2 SQIVND (reference sequence). This CDR3 has 17 residues. J lost 4 bases, V lost 2 bases, and 10 bases had no gene match.

This clone was seen a few times. V is TRBV7-2 and J is TRBJ1-5; unclear D gene. The CDR3 totals 14 residues. V was cut by 7 bases and J by 2 bases, with 12 bases left in between. Germline CDR1 reads SGHTA; CDR2 reads FQGNSA. CDR3 sequence reads: CASTVTVGNQPQHF. CDR3 DNA: TGTGCCAGCACCGTTACTGTGGGCAATCAGCCCCAGCATTTT.

CDR3 in DNA: TGCGCCAGCAGCTTAACCGGGTCCTCCACCGAGCAGTACTTC. Protein product: CASSLTGSSTEQYF. The chain employs TRBV5-1 and TRBJ2-7; D not resolved. CDR3 length: 14 residues. The germline gives CDR1 SGHRS, CDR2 YFSETQ. V gave up 2 bases and J gave up 6 bases, with 15 bases separating them. The full variable domain, completed using reference TRBV5-1 and TRBJ2-7, is KAGVTQTPRYLIKTRGQQVTLSCSPISGHRSVSWYQQTPGQGLQFLFEYFSETQRNKGNFPGRFSGRQFSNSRSEMNVSTLELGDSALYLCASSLTGSSTEQYFGPGTRLTVT.

The chain couples TRBV7-2 to TRBJ2-7; D gene ambiguous. V lost 3 bases to trimming and J lost 6 bases, with 18 bases between them. There are 15 residues in the CDR3. In germline, CDR1 is SGHTA, CDR2 FQGNSA. Written as DNA, the CDR3 is TGTGCCAGCAGCTTCGCTGGGCGGTCCTCGGGCGAGCAGTACTTC. Its protein is CASSFAGRSSGEQYF.

This chain joins TRBV21-1 and TRBJ2-1; TRBD2 reflects the table's D call only, with no check against the DNA. TRBV21-1 is noted as a pseudogene. There are 17 residues in the CDR3. The CDR3 DNA follows: TGTGCCAGCAGCGACAAAATGGCGGGGGAACTTTACAATGAGCAGTTCTTC. Translated: CASSDKMAGELYNEQFF.

The chain uses TRBV2 and TRBJ2-7; D possibly corresponds to TRBD1 (6 bases). This CDR3 has 13 amino acids. Looked up from germline, CDR1 is SNHLY and CDR2 is FYNNEI. V was shortened by 8 bases and J by 3 bases, with 14 bases between the two germline ends. DNA of the CDR3: TGTGCCAGCCTAGGGGACAACCTCTACGAGCAGTACTTC. It encodes CASLGDNLYEQYF.

V usage is TRBV9 and J usage is TRBJ2-4, with 7 bases matching TRBD2. Germline CDR1 SGDLS, CDR2 YYNGEE. The CDR3 has 15 residues. The trim removed 2 bases at V and 6 bases at J, leaving 8 bases unmatched. The CDR3 sequence is CASSVGGISGNIQYF. The DNA for the CDR3 is TGTGCCAGCAGCGTCGGGGGGATCAGCGGAAACATTCAGTACTTC.

In this sample, this clone turned up once. The rearrangement joins TRBV18 to TRBJ1-1; TRBD1 matches at 9 bases. The CDR3 loop spans 18 amino acids. With V trimmed by 0 bases and J by 5 bases, 13 bases remained unmatched. Per germline, CDR1 KGHSH and CDR2 LQKENI. The CDR3 DNA follows: TGTGCCAGCTCACCACCTACTACCACGGGACAGGGTCGGACTGAAGCTTTCTTT. Encoded protein: CASSPPTTTGQGRTEAFF.

This chain connects TRBV20-1 to TRBJ2-3; 8 nucleotides match TRBD2. The V segment lost 3 bases and the J segment 1 base; nucleotides outside the gene matches: 6. Germline V gene data show CDR1 as DFQATT and CDR2 as SNEGSKA (reference sequence). The CDR3 contains 15 residues. In DNA form, the CDR3 reads TGCAGTGCTAGTTTAACTAGCGGACGCACAGATACGCAGTATTTT. Translated, it gives CSASLTSGRTDTQYF.

V usage is TRBV14 and J usage is TRBJ2-7, with TRBD1 matching over 9 bases. The germline V gene encodes CDR1 SGHDN and CDR2 FVKESK. V was clipped by 6 bases and J by 6 bases; unmatched bases: 3. The CDR3 extends over 12 amino acids. The chain's CDR3 is CASRRTGAEQYF. The CDR3 DNA follows: TGTGCCAGCAGACGGACAGGGGCCGAGCAGTACTTC.

The V and J genes are TRBV2 and TRBJ2-5; maybe TRBD1 (6 bases). The CDR3 spans 12 residues. The V and J ends lost 6 bases and 5 bases respectively, with 10 bases between them. The germline V gene has CDR1 SNHLY and CDR2 FYNNEI. CDR3 DNA sequence: TGTGCCAGCAGGGGGGCGGCGGAGACCCAGTACTTC. It is translated as CASRGAAETQYF.

The J gene is TRBJ2-1, the V gene TRBV19, with D tentatively TRBD1 or TRBD2 (6 bases each). CDR1 and CDR2 from the germline V gene are LNHDA and SQIVND (reference sequence). The V end lost 1 base, the J end lost 4 bases, and 11 bases lay between the germline ends. The CDR3 is 15 amino acids. The CDR3 nucleotides are TGTGCCAGTAGTATAGGGAGGGGGACTTACAATGAGCAGTTCTTC. Translating gives CASSIGRGTYNEQFF.

The V call is TRBV7-8, the J call TRBJ1-2; D may be TRBD1 (6 bases). CDR1 is SGHVS and CDR2 is FQNEAQ in the germline V gene. Trimming removed 1 base at V and 6 bases at J, with 6 bases between. There are 12 residues in the CDR3. The CDR3 DNA is TGTGCCAGCAGCTTAGGGACAGATGGCTACACCTTC. Translating gives CASSLGTDGYTF.

The rearrangement links TRBV5-1 to TRBJ2-1; TRBD1 agrees at 7 bases. Germline values: CDR1 SGHRS, CDR2 YFSETQ. This CDR3 is 14 amino acids long. The junction had 9 bases not matched to a gene; V was cut back by 5 bases and J by 7 bases. CDR3 nucleotide sequence: TGCGCCAGCAGTCGACAGGGACCCTCGAATGAGCAGTTCTTC. It translates to CASSRQGPSNEQFF.

The chain combines TRBV5-4 with TRBJ2-2; 12 bases are shared with TRBD1. The junction had 4 bases not matched to a gene; V was cut back by 4 bases and J by 0 bases. The germline V gene has CDR1 SGHNT and CDR2 YYREEE (reference sequence). This CDR3 has 17 residues. The CDR3 coding sequence is TGTGCCAGCAGCAGGGGACAGGGGGCGACGAACACCGGGGAGCTGTTTTTT. Its translation is CASSRGQGATNTGELFF. The full variable domain, in which reference TRBV5-4 and TRBJ2-2 provide the parts outside the CDR3, is ETGVTQSPTHLIKTRGQQVTLRCSSQSGHNTVSWYQQALGQGPQFIFQYYREEENGRGNFPPRFSGLQFPNYSSELNVNALELDDSALYLCASSRGQGATNTGELFFGEGSRLTVL.

This sequence joins TRBV18 and TRBJ2-2; no firm D call. This CDR3 spans 12 amino acids. Trimming stripped 3 bases from V and 5 bases from J, with 4 bases between. CDR1 and CDR2 from the germline V gene are KGHSH and LQKENI. CDR3 sequence reads: CASSPTTGELFF. For the CDR3, the DNA is TGTGCCAGCTCACCTACAACCGGGGAGCTGTTTTTT.

This clone was seen once. The chain recombines TRBV7-2 with TRBJ2-1; D possibly corresponds to TRBD2 (5 bases). In germline, CDR1 is SGHTA, CDR2 FQGNSA. With 0 bases removed from V and 9 bases from J, the gap between germline ends came to 12 bases. CDR3 length: 14 amino acids. The CDR3 loop is CASSLAPRAGEQFF. The CDR3 coding sequence is TGTGCCAGCAGCTTAGCCCCAAGGGCGGGTGAGCAGTTCTTC.

J is TRBJ2-3 and V is TRBV11-3; D is undetermined. This CDR3 is 13 amino acids long. The V end lost 3 bases, the J end lost 5 bases, and 9 bases lay between the germline ends. Per germline, CDR1 SGHNT and CDR2 YENEEA. The DNA for the CDR3 is TGTGCCAGCAGCTTTGGCCTTGGAGATACGCAGTATTTT. Protein product: CASSFGLGDTQYF.

The rearrangement uses TRBV21-1 and TRBJ1-6. TRBV21-1 is flagged as a pseudogene. The CDR3 totals 15 residues. CDR3: CASSKAGGPNSPLHF. As DNA, the CDR3 is TGTGCCAGCAGCAAAGCGGGGGGCCCTAATTCACCCCTCCACTTT.

The V gene is TRBV6-2 or TRBV6-3, the J gene TRBJ2-7; 9 bases fit TRBD1. This CDR3 is built from 18 residues. V shed 5 bases and J 4 bases; nucleotides not matched to a gene: 18. Per germline, CDR1 MNHEY and CDR2 SVGEGT. CDR3 nucleotide sequence: TGTGCCAGCAGTCAAACCGATTCCGGGACAGGGTCTAGGTACGAGCAGTACTTC. This translates into CASSQTDSGTGSRYEQYF.

The chain uses TRBV7-3 and TRBJ2-5, with 7 bases aligning to TRBD1. The CDR3 has 15 residues. V lost 4 bases to trimming and J lost 1 base; unmatched junction nucleotides: 6. Germline-derived CDR1 and CDR2 are SGHTA and FQGTGA. CDR3 bases: TGTGCCAGCAGCTCCATCGGGACAGTCCAAGAGACCCAGTACTTC. It encodes CASSSIGTVQETQYF. Full variable domain (remainder filled in from reference TRBV7-3 and TRBJ2-5): GAGVSQTPSNKVTEKGKYVELRCDPISGHTALYWYRQSLGQGPEFLIYFQGTGAADDSGLPNDRFFAVRPEGSVSTLKIQRTERGDSAVYLCASSSIGTVQETQYFGPGTRLLVL.

In its sample, this clone was seen a few times. The rearrangement uses TRBV30 and TRBJ1-6; D is undetermined. CDR1 GTSNPN and CDR2 SVGIG come from the germline V gene (reference sequence). V shed 3 bases and J shed 7 bases, with 7 bases lying between them. The CDR3 extends over 12 amino acids. The DNA for the CDR3 is TGTGCCTGGAGGACCGCCAATTCACCCCTCCACTTT. Its translation is CAWRTANSPLHF.

The gene calls are TRBV11-2 and TRBJ2-1, with D perhaps TRBD1 (6 bases). Germline-derived CDR1 and CDR2 are SGHAT and FQNNGV. This CDR3 comprises 11 residues. The V and J ends lost 5 bases and 7 bases respectively, with 6 bases between them. CDR3: CASSDRNEQFF. The CDR3 bases are TGTGCCAGCAGCGACAGGAATGAGCAGTTCTTC.

This clone was seen only a few times. V gene TRBV19 combines with J gene TRBJ1-2, with 10 bases fitting TRBD1. The CDR3 covers 13 residues. V was pared by 4 bases and J by 7 bases, with 3 bases of the junction left unmatched. Germline CDR1 is LNHDA and CDR2 is SQIVND (reference sequence). The CDR3, as DNA: TGTGCCAGTAGTACGACAGGGGGCCGTGGCTACACCTTC. Protein: CASSTTGGRGYTF.

This chain uses TRBV13 with TRBJ2-1, with 11 bases aligning to TRBD2. Trimming took 0 bases from V and 9 from J; bases not matched to a gene: 10. Germline V gives CDR1 PRHDT, CDR2 FYEKMQ (reference sequence). This CDR3 is 17 amino acids long. The CDR3 DNA follows: TGTGCCAGCAGCTTAGGCCTCACTAGCGGGAGAAGGGGTGAGCAGTTCTTC. It yields the protein CASSLGLTSGRRGEQFF.

Turning to this clone: The same CDR3 can be traced to other DNA sequences in this sample. The chain has TRBV3-1 (or the pseudogene TRBV3-2) and TRBJ1-2; 8 nucleotides match TRBD1. Germline V gene lookup returns CDR1 LGHDT and CDR2 YNNKEL (reference sequence). The CDR3 has 17 residues. Trimming at V came to 1 base and at J to 5 bases, leaving 12 bases not matched to a gene. In DNA form, the CDR3 reads TGTGCCAGCAGCCAAGTCGGAGGCAGGGGGCGTGATTATGGCTACACCTTC. Amino acid sequence: CASSQVGGRGRDYGYTF.

This chain links TRBV7-9 with TRBJ1-4, with TRBD1 identical over 12 bases. V trimming: 5 bases; J trimming: 7 bases; junction bases outside the gene matches: 14. The CDR3 runs 18 residues. CDR1 is SEHNR and CDR2 is FQNEAQ in the germline V gene (reference sequence). This CDR3 reads CASSTPGTGGDLGEKLFF. CDR3 nucleotides: TGTGCCAGCAGCACGCCCGGGACAGGGGGCGATTTGGGTGAAAAACTGTTTTTT.

The DNA for the CDR3 is TGCGCCAGCGCACGCCCGGGCCGAAATGAGCAGTTCTTC. It is translated as CASARPGRNEQFF. This chain uses TRBV5-1 with TRBJ2-1; D is unresolved. Germline V CDR1 and CDR2: SGHRS, YFSETQ. Trimming cost V 7 bases and J 7 bases, with 15 bases left between them. The CDR3 is 13 residues long.